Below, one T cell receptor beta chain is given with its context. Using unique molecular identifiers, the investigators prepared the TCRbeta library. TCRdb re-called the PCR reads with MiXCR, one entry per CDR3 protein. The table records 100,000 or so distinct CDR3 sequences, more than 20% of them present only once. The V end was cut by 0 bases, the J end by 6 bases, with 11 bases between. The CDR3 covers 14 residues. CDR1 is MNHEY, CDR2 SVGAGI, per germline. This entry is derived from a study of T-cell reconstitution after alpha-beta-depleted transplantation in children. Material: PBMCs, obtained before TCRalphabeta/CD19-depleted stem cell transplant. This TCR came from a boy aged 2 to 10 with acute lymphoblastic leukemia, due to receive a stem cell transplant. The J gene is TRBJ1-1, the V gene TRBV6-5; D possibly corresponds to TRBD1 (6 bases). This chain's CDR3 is CASSYSRGMAEAFF. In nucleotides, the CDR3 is TGTGCCAGCAGTTACTCGAGGGGGATGGCTGAAGCTTTCTTT.